The clone carrying this T cell receptor (beta chain) was observed a few times. The CDR3 covers 15 residues. With V trimmed by 4 bases and J by 4 bases, 6 bases remained unmatched. Germline V gene sequence: CDR1 SGHTA, CDR2 FQGNSA. The whole isolated RNA underwent reverse transcription, so sequencing captured expressed TCRB transcripts. Repertoires were generated with immunoSEQ multiplex PCR, while TCRdb's copy carries only in-frame clones and drops some. The table lists around 400,000 clones, approximately 15% of them singletons. CD45RO/CCR7/CD25/CD127/CD95/CD27 staining was used to isolate CD4+ naive, central memory, regulatory and stem cell-like memory cells by sorting. This sample stems from a study of beta chain features in type 1 diabetes.

The sequence derives from a young woman in good health. Specimen: naive CD4+ T cells from blood. The rearrangement joins TRBV7-2 to TRBJ2-5, with 10 bases identical to TRBD1. The CDR3 DNA follows: TGTGCCAGCAGCTCCGACAGGGGGCCTCCAGAGACCCAGTACTTC. This sequence encodes CASSSDRGPPETQYF.